The subject of this entry is one T cell receptor (beta chain). This record belongs to a study of blood T cell repertoires in COVID-19. As for the study in general: Samples taken during acute and convalescent COVID-19 were collected in the United States, Italy and Spain.

Per the study methods: Estimates of nucleated cell counts were drawn from the amplification of reference gene primers. Clones were read by immunoSEQ multiplex PCR, and TCRdb kept only the in-frame ones, dropping some. Clone size and V and J calls were adopted from that table, with D and trimming inferred from the DNA. Of 100,000 or so clones listed, about 95% were seen once; the top ten hold almost 4.5%. The CDR3 is made up of 13 amino acids. Germline V gene sequence: CDR1 LNHDA, CDR2 SQIVND (reference sequence). V dropped 8 bases and J dropped 5 bases, with 13 bases sitting between them. The receptor was isolated from a human donor with active COVID-19. The donor label of this sample is uncertain. The sequenced sample consisted of peripheral blood. The V gene is TRBV19, the J gene TRBJ1-5; weak D call: TRBD1 (5 bases). Here the CDR3 DNA reads TGTGCCAGTCGGGGGAGTGGGTATCAGCCCCAGCATTTT. Its protein product is CASRGSGYQPQHF.